The clone carrying this TCR beta chain ranks as medium-sized. This entry belongs to a study of naive and memory T cell subsets. The CDR3 spans 11 residues. V was trimmed by 4 bases and J by 7 bases, leaving 11 bases between them. The germline gives CDR1 SQVTM, CDR2 ANQGSEA. The beta constant-region primer was an equimolar mix of two oligonucleotides covering TRBC1 and TRBC2. The ligated cDNA underwent four PCR rounds using SP2 and nested alpha and beta constant-region primers. TCRdb recomputed calls from the UMI-ligation and nested PCR reads with MiXCR, one row per CDR3 protein. The data contain around 29,000 distinct CDR3 sequences, about 18% of them singletons.

The sequenced material came from effector memory CD4+ T cells from blood. The subset here: effector memory, CD45RA- CD27-. The rearrangement uses TRBV29-1 and TRBJ2-7, with a tentative D call TRBD2 (5 bases). This sequence originates from a human donor in good health. CDR3 DNA sequence: TGCAGCGTTGGGGAGCCGGGGGAGCAGTACTTC. Its protein product is CSVGEPGEQYF.